Following are 19 T cell receptor beta chains from one sample sequenced in a study of blood T cell repertoires in COVID-19. Clones were sequenced by immunoSEQ multiplex PCR, and TCRdb holds only the in-frame ones, with some missing. The table lists 240,000 or so clones, 88% of them singletons. Sequenced material: peripheral blood. Every receptor here comes from a woman in her twenties or thirties with acute or convalescent COVID-19.

As to this clone: The same CDR3 can be traced to other DNA sequences in this sample. J is TRBJ2-1 and V is TRBV19; the D gene is possibly TRBD2 (6 bases). CDR3 length equals 13 residues. Germline CDR1 is LNHDA and CDR2 is SQIVND (reference sequence). V was cut by 3 bases and J by 6 bases, with 9 bases left in between. CDR3 sequence reads: CASSIGTVNEQFF. CDR3 DNA sequence: TGTGCCAGTAGTATCGGGACTGTCAATGAGCAGTTCTTC.

This clone appeared a single time. The chain links TRBV6-2 or TRBV6-3 to TRBJ2-7; no clear D. CDR3 length equals 15 residues. Germline V lookup: CDR1 MNHEY, CDR2 SVGEGT. V was cut by 0 bases and J by 0 bases, with 9 bases left in between. The CDR3 spells CASSYSVSSSYEQYF. CDR3 nucleotide sequence: TGTGCCAGCAGTTACTCTGTCTCTAGCTCCTACGAGCAGTACTTC.

V usage is TRBV10-1 and J usage is TRBJ2-7, with 9 bases fitting TRBD2. Germline trimming cut 3 bases from V and 5 bases from J; bases unmatched to any gene: 5. Germline V gene lookup returns CDR1 WNHNN and CDR2 SYGVQD (reference sequence). The CDR3 sequence is 14 residues long. The CDR3 loop reads CASSDSGSFDEQYF. CDR3 sequence (DNA): TGCGCCAGCAGTGATAGCGGGAGTTTCGACGAGCAGTACTTC.

The chain links TRBV9 to TRBJ1-2; D perhaps matches TRBD1 (6 bases). The CDR3 extends over 16 amino acids. The V gene's germline CDR1 is SGDLS and CDR2 YYNGEE. V lost 1 base, J lost 6 bases, and 19 bases lay in between. CDR3 amino acids: CASSVSSGDLFNGYTF. CDR3 bases: TGTGCCAGCAGCGTAAGTTCAGGGGACCTATTCAATGGCTACACCTTC.

The rearrangement uses TRBV9 and TRBJ2-1, with 8 bases identical to TRBD2. Germline V gene sequence: CDR1 SGDLS, CDR2 YYNGEE. The CDR3 spans 15 residues. With V trimmed by 6 bases and J by 4 bases, 9 bases remained unmatched. Written as DNA, the CDR3 is TGTGCCAGCAACCCAAGCGGGAGAGCGTACAATGAGCAGTTCTTC. It codes for CASNPSGRAYNEQFF.

The J gene is TRBJ2-7, the V gene TRBV9; 7 bases map to TRBD1. The CDR3 loop spans 14 amino acids. Losses at the gene ends were 3 bases for V and 6 bases for J; bases not matched to a gene: 9. Germline V lookup: CDR1 SGDLS, CDR2 YYNGEE. The CDR3 region is CASSAEGRGSEQYF. The CDR3 coding sequence is TGTGCCAGCAGCGCCGAGGGCAGGGGGAGCGAGCAGTACTTC.

The chain employs TRBV19 and TRBJ2-1; the match to TRBD2 covers 10 bases. Germline V gene sequence: CDR1 LNHDA, CDR2 SQIVND (reference sequence). Trimming removed 10 bases from V and 8 bases from J; junction bases left unmatched: 11. CDR3 length: 14 amino acids. CDR3 nucleotide sequence: TGTGCCACCCGGGCTAGCGGGAGTTTCGATGAGCAGTTCTTC. Amino acids: CATRASGSFDEQFF. Using reference TRBV19 and TRBJ2-1 for the parts outside the CDR3, the full variable domain is DGGITQSPKYLFRKEGQNVTLSCEQNLNHDAMYWYRQDPGQGLRLIYYSQIVNDFQKGDIAEGYSVSREKKESFPLTVTSAQKNPTAFYLCATRASGSFDEQFFGPGTRLTVL.

This clone showed up just a few times. This sequence joins TRBV9 and TRBJ1-2; D remains unclear. V lost 0 bases, J lost 5 bases, and 8 bases lay in between. The CDR3 covers 13 residues. Germline V gene lookup returns CDR1 SGDLS and CDR2 YYNGEE. The chain's CDR3 is CASSVGRLYGYTF. CDR3 coding DNA: TGTGCCAGCAGCGTAGGGCGACTGTATGGCTACACCTTC.

The chain carries TRBV5-1 and TRBJ2-5, with 8 bases fitting TRBD1. The CDR3 sequence is 14 residues long. Germline CDR1 is SGHRS and CDR2 is YFSETQ. J lost 2 bases, V lost 5 bases, and 5 bases had no gene match. CDR3 coding DNA: TGCGCCAGCAGTAGGACAGGGTTACAAGAGACCCAGTACTTC. Protein: CASSRTGLQETQYF.

This chain uses TRBV9 with TRBJ2-5; maybe TRBD2 (5 bases). Trimming took 4 bases from V and 2 from J, leaving 15 bases between them. The CDR3 is 15 amino acids. The germline V gene has CDR1 SGDLS and CDR2 YYNGEE. Here the CDR3 DNA reads TGTGCCAGCAGCCCCTGGCAGGAGCGGCAAGAGACCCAGTACTTC. Translated, it gives CASSPWQERQETQYF.

This clone was detected only once. V and J are TRBV29-1 and TRBJ2-2; D ambiguous. The V end was cut by 4 bases, the J end by 0 bases, with 6 bases between. The CDR3 sequence is 13 residues long. Germline CDR1 SQVTM, CDR2 ANQGSEA. CDR3 region: CSVGVSNTGELFF. In DNA form, the CDR3 reads TGCAGCGTTGGCGTGTCGAACACCGGGGAGCTGTTTTTT.

The CDR3 loop is CASSLGQAESSYNEQFF. The CDR3 nucleotides read TGTGCCAGCAGCTTAGGACAGGCCGAGAGCTCCTACAATGAGCAGTTCTTC. The chain carries TRBV7-9 and TRBJ2-1, with TRBD1 as a possible D gene (6 bases). CDR1 is SEHNR, CDR2 FQNEAQ, per germline (reference sequence). V lost 1 base and J 0 bases, leaving 13 bases between the germline ends. This CDR3 spans 17 amino acids.

This sequence joins TRBV7-9 and TRBJ2-6; 7 bases are shared with TRBD2. The CDR3 extends over 14 amino acids. Per the germline V gene, CDR1 is SEHNR and CDR2 is FQNEAQ (reference sequence). The V and J ends lost 5 bases and 2 bases, in that order; junction bases with no gene match: 0. The CDR3 DNA sequence: TGTGCCAGCAGCGCGGGGGCTGGGGCCAACGTCCTGACTTTC. Amino acids: CASSAGAGANVLTF.

For this clone: Different DNA sequences within this sample yield the same CDR3. V is TRBV2 and J is TRBJ2-5; TRBD1 is a possible D gene (5 bases). The CDR3 spans 13 residues. The germline gives CDR1 SNHLY, CDR2 FYNNEI. Trimming stripped 4 bases from V and 3 bases from J, with 9 bases between. CDR3 nucleotides: TGTGCCAGCAGTGGGGGCAGGGAAGAGACCCAGTACTTC. Protein product: CASSGGREETQYF.

A few counts support this clone. The chain is built from TRBV5-1 and TRBJ2-7; 7 bases line up with TRBD1. This CDR3 has 15 residues. With V trimmed by 0 bases and J by 3 bases, 6 bases remained unmatched. Looked up from germline, CDR1 is SGHRS and CDR2 is YFSETQ. The CDR3 region has the DNA TGCGCCAGCAGCTTGGAAGGACAGGTATTCTACGAGCAGTACTTC. Its protein is CASSLEGQVFYEQYF.

The J gene is TRBJ1-5, the V gene TRBV6-5; no clear D gene. V was clipped by 2 bases and J by 6 bases, with 5 bases between them. The CDR3 is made up of 12 amino acids. CDR1 is MNHEY, CDR2 SVGAGI, per germline. In nucleotides, the CDR3 is TGTGCCAGCAGTTACCCTCTTCAGCCCCAGCATTTT. It yields the protein CASSYPLQPQHF.

The chain couples TRBV10-1 to TRBJ2-1; 9 nucleotides line up with TRBD1. CDR3 length equals 16 residues. Germline trimming cut 0 bases from V and 4 bases from J; bases unmatched to any gene: 4. Germline values: CDR1 WNHNN, CDR2 SYGVQD (reference sequence). Here the CDR3 reads CASSESRGTGYNEQFF. Here the CDR3 DNA reads TGCGCCAGCAGTGAGTCTCGGGGGACAGGGTACAATGAGCAGTTCTTC.

V usage is TRBV4-3 and J usage is TRBJ2-1; 8 positions match TRBD2. V lost 1 base to trimming and J lost 8 bases; unmatched junction nucleotides: 16. The CDR3 is 18 amino acids. The germline gives CDR1 LGHNA, CDR2 YSLEER. CDR3: CASSQGVLGLASVDEQFF. In nucleotides, the CDR3 is TGCGCCAGCAGCCAAGGGGTTTTAGGACTAGCTTCAGTAGATGAGCAGTTCTTC.

The CDR3 sequence: CASMGSTGNTIYF. The CDR3 DNA is TGTGCCAGCATGGGGAGTACGGGAAACACCATATATTTT. The chain uses TRBV6-5 and TRBJ1-3; D not resolved. Per germline, CDR1 MNHEY and CDR2 SVGAGI. The germline V and J ends were trimmed by 7 bases and 4 bases, with 11 bases remaining between them. CDR3 size: 13 residues.